Presented here are 29 T cell receptor beta chains from one specimen sequenced in a study of shared clonotypes between healthy human individuals. Assay: immunoSEQ multiplex PCR; the TCRdb copy retains only in-frame clones and omits some. The repertoire has around 2.5 million clones, roughly 93% of them found once; the top ten carry around 0.37%. Sequencing used naive CD4+ T cells from PBMCs. The subset denotes: CD45RA+ positively selected. These receptors originate from a man between 18 and 29 years old in good health. Some clones in this sample may be carry-over from other donors' samples.

This clone was found once. V and J are TRBV5-1 and TRBJ2-3; D unresolved. The germline V gene has CDR1 SGHRS and CDR2 YFSETQ. There are 13 residues in the CDR3. Trimming cost V 0 bases and J 6 bases, with 8 bases left between them. CDR3 nucleotide sequence: TGCGCCAGCAGCTTGGTGGCGTGGGATACGCAGTATTTT. The encoded protein is CASSLVAWDTQYF.

The genes are TRBV27 and TRBJ2-7; D is undetermined. Germline V gives CDR1 MNHEY, CDR2 SMNVEV (reference sequence). This CDR3 is 15 amino acids long. Trimming left V 7 bases short and J 0 bases short, with 16 bases between. In nucleotides, the CDR3 is TGTGCCAGCAAGACTCGAAAGGTCAGCTCCTACGAGCAGTACTTC. This gives the protein CASKTRKVSSYEQYF.

In its sample, this clone was seen once. The chain couples TRBV7-3 to TRBJ2-5; a weak D match, TRBD2 (5 bases). V lost 4 bases to trimming and J lost 1 base, with 10 bases between them. Germline CDR1 SGHTA, CDR2 FQGTGA. The CDR3 runs 14 residues. The CDR3 coding sequence is TGTGCCAGCAGCTCGACCGGGGTCCAAGAGACCCAGTACTTC. Translated, it gives CASSSTGVQETQYF.

The CDR3 spells CASLSLGDGGYTF. CDR3 DNA sequence: TGTGCCAGCCTCAGTCTGGGGGACGGTGGCTACACCTTC. The rearrangement joins TRBV28 to TRBJ1-2; maybe TRBD1 (5 bases). Germline values: CDR1 MDHEN, CDR2 SYDVKM. The CDR3 has 13 amino acids. Between the trimmed V and J ends, which lost 8 bases and 7 bases, there was a span of 17 bases.

The V gene is TRBV10-3, the J gene TRBJ1-1, with 7 bases lining up with TRBD1. Unmatched junction bases numbered 6, after V lost 4 bases and J lost 1 base. This CDR3 is built from 15 residues. Germline V gene sequence: CDR1 ENHRY, CDR2 SYGVKD. The CDR3 sequence is CAISVGPGGNTEAFF. DNA for the CDR3: TGTGCCATCAGTGTGGGGCCAGGGGGGAACACTGAAGCTTTCTTT.

The rearrangement links TRBV7-2 to TRBJ1-5, with D tentatively TRBD1 (6 bases). Germline CDR1 reads SGHTA; CDR2 reads FQGNSA. The CDR3 covers 17 residues. Trimming pared 2 bases from V and 3 bases from J, leaving 17 bases between. The CDR3 region has the DNA TGTGCCAGCAGCTTATATGGTAGCGGGACATACAATCAGCCCCAGCATTTT. This encodes CASSLYGSGTYNQPQHF. Looking up the rest from reference TRBV7-2 and TRBJ1-5 gives the full variable domain: GAGVSQSPSNKVTEKGKDVELRCDPISGHTALYWYRQSLGQGLEFLIYFQGNSAPDKSGLPSDRFSAERTGGSVSTLTIQRTQQEDSAVYLCASSLYGSGTYNQPQHFGDGTRLSIL.

This chain connects TRBV11-2 to TRBJ2-2; TRBD2 matches at 8 bases. J lost 4 bases, V lost 5 bases, and 9 bases had no gene match. The CDR3 length is 16 residues. Germline-derived CDR1 and CDR2 are SGHAT and FQNNGV. The CDR3 coding sequence is TGTGCCAGCAGCCCACTGGCGGGAGGAATCACCGGGGAGCTGTTTTTT. It codes for CASSPLAGGITGELFF.

The V gene is TRBV11-2, the J gene TRBJ2-7; D may be TRBD2 (5 bases). Germline values: CDR1 SGHAT, CDR2 FQNNGV. The CDR3 totals 15 residues. V dropped 1 base and J dropped 5 bases, with 15 bases sitting between them. As DNA, the CDR3 is TGTGCCAGCAGCTTAGGGGGTCTAGCTGCTAACGAGCAGTACTTC. This codes for CASSLGGLAANEQYF.

The chain links TRBV5-6 to TRBJ2-7, with D possibly being TRBD2 (7 bases). The CDR3 has 19 amino acids. Germline V CDR1 and CDR2: SGHDT, YYEEEE. Trimming took off 4 bases at V and 3 bases at J, with 29 bases between the two ends. CDR3 coding DNA: TGTGCCAGCAGCCAACACACTAAAAAGCGGGACACTCCTTACTACGAGCAGTACTTC. Its translation is CASSQHTKKRDTPYYEQYF. Full variable domain (outside the CDR3, taken from reference TRBV5-6 and TRBJ2-7): DAGVTQSPTHLIKTRGQQVTLRCSPKSGHDTVSWYQQALGQGPQFIFQYYEEEERQRGNFPDRFSGHQFPNYSSELNVNALLLGDSALYLCASSQHTKKRDTPYYEQYFGPGTRLTVT.

This clone showed up just once. Other DNA sequences of this sample code for an identical CDR3. The genes are TRBV9 and TRBJ1-3; TRBD1 matches 7 bases. J lost 2 bases, V lost 0 bases, and 2 bases had no gene match. The CDR3 is 15 residues long. Germline lookup yields CDR1 SGDLS and CDR2 YYNGEE. In nucleotides, the CDR3 is TGTGCCAGCAGCGTAGAAGGGGGCACTGGAAACACCATATATTTT. As protein: CASSVEGGTGNTIYF.

The chain has TRBV6-1 and TRBJ2-3; D is possibly TRBD2 (6 bases). The V end was cut by 6 bases, the J end by 4 bases, with 11 bases between. The CDR3 spans 13 residues. The germline V gene has CDR1 MNHNS and CDR2 SASEGT. The DNA for the CDR3 is TGTGCCAGCAGGCCCTGGGAGGCAGATACGCAGTATTTT. It translates to CASRPWEADTQYF.

The CDR3 spells CASSLGRTTNEQFF. The CDR3 DNA reads as TGTGCCAGCAGCTTAGGTAGGACAACCAATGAGCAGTTCTTC. J is TRBJ2-1 and V is TRBV7-2, with D maybe TRBD1 (5 bases). Deletions cut 1 base from V and 6 bases from J, with 10 bases between. The CDR3 has 14 residues. From germline, CDR1 is SGHTA and CDR2 FQGNSA.

V usage is TRBV6-5 and J usage is TRBJ1-6; D may be TRBD1 (5 bases). Germline assignment: CDR1 MNHEY and CDR2 SVGAGI. CDR3 length: 16 amino acids. Trimming removed 0 bases from V and 8 bases from J, with 14 bases in between. The CDR3 nucleotides read TGTGCCAGCAGTTACTCGGGCGGGAGGGGTGATTCACCCCTCCACTTT. It codes for CASSYSGGRGDSPLHF.

The V gene is TRBV13, the J gene TRBJ1-2; D is ambiguous. In germline, CDR1 is PRHDT, CDR2 FYEKMQ (reference sequence). The ends were cut back, 2 bases at V and 0 bases at J, with 4 bases in the middle. CDR3 length: 13 residues. CDR3 loop: CASSLYPNYGYTF. The CDR3 region has the DNA TGTGCCAGCAGCTTATACCCTAACTATGGCTACACCTTC.

The rearrangement links TRBV7-2 to TRBJ2-5; perhaps TRBD1 as D (5 bases). The J call may be mistaken, given a closer DNA end match to TRBJ2-7. Germline V lookup: CDR1 SGHTA, CDR2 FQGNSA. This CDR3 has 13 residues. CDR3 residues: CASSPTVAGEQYF. The CDR3 DNA is TGTGCCAGCAGCCCGACAGTGGCCGGCGAGCAGTACTTC.

The chain is built from TRBV2 and TRBJ2-5; the match to TRBD1 covers 9 bases. Germline CDR1 is SNHLY and CDR2 is FYNNEI. The CDR3 covers 14 residues. The J segment lost 4 bases and the V segment lost 6 bases, leaving 6 bases of the junction unmatched. The CDR3 loop is CASSGDRARETQYF. CDR3 nucleotide sequence: TGTGCCAGCAGCGGGGACAGGGCAAGAGAGACCCAGTACTTC.

This clone was recorded once. This chain connects TRBV6-6 to TRBJ2-5; TRBD1 matches at 8 bases. The V and J ends lost 0 bases and 5 bases, in that order; junction bases with no gene match: 5. CDR1 is MNHNY and CDR2 is SVGAGI in the germline V gene (reference sequence). The CDR3 is 15 residues long. The DNA of the CDR3 is TGTGCCAGCAGTTACTCGACAGGGGAACGGGAGACCCAGTACTTC. This translates into CASSYSTGERETQYF.

The V and J genes are TRBV10-2 and TRBJ1-2; tentative D call: TRBD1 (5 bases). Between the trimmed V and J ends, which lost 6 bases and 2 bases, there was a span of 16 bases. CDR3 length: 15 residues. From germline, CDR1 is WSHSY and CDR2 SAAADI. CDR3 protein: CASRVSGTSNYGYTF. The CDR3 bases are TGCGCCAGCAGGGTTTCCGGGACGTCGAACTATGGCTACACCTTC.

This chain uses TRBV28 with TRBJ1-2; 8 bases fit TRBD1. The length of the CDR3 is 14 residues. Trimming removed 4 bases from V and 8 bases from J; junction bases left unmatched: 9. CDR1 is MDHEN, CDR2 SYDVKM, per germline. In DNA, the CDR3 is TGTGCCAGCAGTTCCTTGGGACAGGTGTTGGGCTACACCTTC. The encoded protein is CASSSLGQVLGYTF.

Written as DNA, the CDR3 is TGTGCCAGCAGAACTCCTAGCTCCTACAATGAGCAGTTCTTC. Its protein product is CASRTPSSYNEQFF. V usage is TRBV28 and J usage is TRBJ2-1, with D uncertain. Germline loops: CDR1 MDHEN, CDR2 SYDVKM. Trimming removed 6 bases from V and 0 bases from J, with 9 bases in between. The length of the CDR3 is 14 residues.

V usage is TRBV7-2 and J usage is TRBJ2-5; no firm D call. Per germline, CDR1 SGHTA and CDR2 FQGNSA. Trimming cost V 6 bases and J 4 bases, with 12 bases left between them. The CDR3 is 13 amino acids. CDR3 nucleotides: TGTGCCAGCAGTTGGGCCGGGCCAGAGACCCAGTACTTC. Its translation: CASSWAGPETQYF.

The chain is built from TRBV7-9 and TRBJ2-1; possible D gene TRBD2, 5 bases. V lost 3 bases, J lost 8 bases, and 14 bases lay in between. CDR1 is SEHNR, CDR2 FQNEAQ, per germline (reference sequence). The CDR3 has 14 residues. CDR3 loop: CASSFRLEGDEQFF. In DNA, the CDR3 is TGTGCCAGCAGCTTCCGGCTAGAGGGCGATGAGCAGTTCTTC.

With regard to this clone: This CDR3 is also generated by other DNA sequences in the sample. J is TRBJ2-7 and V is TRBV9, with D tentatively TRBD1 (6 bases). The germline V gene has CDR1 SGDLS and CDR2 YYNGEE. The CDR3 is 14 amino acids. V shed 0 bases and J shed 4 bases, with 11 bases lying between them. CDR3 sequence reads: CASSVDQGRYEQYF. DNA of the CDR3: TGTGCCAGCAGCGTAGACCAGGGGCGGTACGAGCAGTACTTC.

This chain uses TRBV28 with TRBJ2-5; the match to TRBD2 covers 10 bases. The junction had 8 bases not matched to a gene; V was cut back by 7 bases and J by 3 bases. The CDR3 consists of 15 residues. The V gene's germline CDR1 is MDHEN and CDR2 SYDVKM. The CDR3 region is CASTPGLAVKETQYF. CDR3 bases: TGTGCCAGCACCCCCGGACTAGCGGTTAAAGAGACCCAGTACTTC.

In its sample, this clone was seen a few times. At the DNA level, this CDR3 is encoded by other sequences in the same sample as well. The J gene is TRBJ1-5, the V gene TRBV28; 9 bases align to TRBD1. With 4 bases clipped from V and 5 bases from J, the junction kept 3 bases outside the gene matches. Germline V CDR1 and CDR2: MDHEN, SYDVKM. The CDR3 runs to 14 residues. The CDR3 coding sequence is TGTGCCAGCAGTTCCGGACAGGGGTATCAGCCCCAGCATTTT. It translates to CASSSGQGYQPQHF.

Points on this clone: Other nucleotide sequences from this sample produce the same CDR3. The J gene is TRBJ1-5, the V gene TRBV2, with D tentatively TRBD1 (5 bases). In germline, CDR1 is SNHLY, CDR2 FYNNEI. Trimming removed 3 bases at V and 5 bases at J, with 11 bases between. The CDR3 covers 14 residues. The CDR3 DNA reads TGTGCCAGCAGTGAGGGGCAGGGTGATCAGCCCCAGCATTTT. It encodes CASSEGQGDQPQHF.

The chain links TRBV28 to TRBJ1-1; D unclear. V gave up 8 bases and J gave up 6 bases, with 10 bases separating them. Germline CDR1 MDHEN, CDR2 SYDVKM. The CDR3 covers 11 residues. For the CDR3, the DNA is TGTGCCAGCTCTCGACGGGCTGAAGCTTTCTTT. It specifies CASSRRAEAFF.

On this clone: Distinct nucleotide sequences in the sample also encode this CDR3. This sequence joins TRBV6-1 and TRBJ1-4; TRBD1 matches 10 bases. Germline trimming cut 1 base from V and 5 bases from J; bases unmatched to any gene: 1. The CDR3 totals 15 residues. CDR1 and CDR2 (germline): MNHNS, SASEGT. The CDR3 sequence: CASSEGQGANEKLFF. In DNA, the CDR3 is TGTGCCAGCAGTGAAGGACAGGGGGCGAATGAAAAACTGTTTTTT.

The gene calls are TRBV25-1 and TRBJ1-2; TRBD1 matches 7 bases. The CDR3 is 17 amino acids. Trimming cost V 1 base and J 3 bases; bases outside gene matches: 11. The germline gives CDR1 MGHDK, CDR2 SYGVNS. The CDR3 spells CASSESPGAGQYYGYTF. CDR3 in DNA: TGTGCCAGCAGTGAATCCCCAGGTGCGGGACAGTACTATGGCTACACCTTC.